This TCR beta chain was obtained from a study of memory CD4+ T cells and cytomegalovirus serostatus. Background on the study: Of the healthy Belgian adults, roughly ten were CMV seropositive and 20 to 30 seronegative.

The CDR3 runs 11 residues. Germline V CDR1 and CDR2: DFQATT, SNEGSKA (reference sequence). Some clones are missing from TCRdb's copy, which holds only in-frame ones; the method was immunoSEQ multiplex PCR. The data show around 62,000 clones, with approximately 80% seen just once and roughly 4.4% held by the top ten. Single viable CD3+CD4+CD8-CD45RO+ cells were sorted as the memory CD4+ T cells. In this sample, this clone is medium-sized. Its ends do not fully match the called genes, so a read error is possible. The chain combines TRBV20-1 with TRBJ1-1; D is unclear. The receptor was derived from an adult in good health and CMV-seropositive. The sequenced sample consisted of memory CD4+ T cells from blood. CDR3 bases: TGCAGTGCTCGAGAGGTCCTTGAAGCTTTCTTT. Residues: CSAREVLEAFF.